Listed here are 32 T cell receptor beta chains from one sample, sequenced in a study of T cell repertoires in cytomegalovirus infection. TCRdb reanalysed the reads using MiXCR and keeps one entry per CDR3 protein. The sample shows about 740,000 distinct CDR3 sequences, roughly a third of them seen only once. Sequencing was done on a sample of PBMCs. These receptors all come from a human donor in good health (CMV status not recorded). Some clones in this sample may be carry-over from other donors' samples.

Many counts were recorded for this clonotype. At one end the junction does not follow the germline gene, possibly because of a read error. This chain connects TRBV7-7 to TRBJ2-2; no clear D. The CDR3 runs to 15 residues. Germline CDR1 and CDR2: SSHAT and FNYEAQ (reference sequence). The CDR3 reads CASSLDGTNTGELFF. The CDR3 nucleotides are TGTGCTAGCAGCTTAGACGGAACGAACACCGGGGAGCTGTTTTTT.

This clonotype was seen a handful of times. The chain combines TRBV28 with TRBJ2-7, with 11 bases fitting TRBD1. The V gene end was trimmed by 6 bases and the J gene end by 4 bases; junction bases not matched to a gene: 11. The CDR3 is made up of 16 amino acids. The germline V gene has CDR1 MDHEN and CDR2 SYDVKM. CDR3 region: CASSSPGQGAVYEQYF. CDR3 nucleotide sequence: TGTGCCAGCAGCAGCCCCGGACAGGGGGCTGTATACGAGCAGTACTTC.

As regards this clonotype: This may be a read error: a much more frequent sequence differs by one nucleotide. The V gene is TRBV7-2, the J gene TRBJ1-6; D perhaps matches TRBD1 (5 bases). V was shortened by 5 bases and J by 10 bases, with 18 bases between the two germline ends. The germline V gene encodes CDR1 SGHTA and CDR2 FQGNSA. This CDR3 is built from 15 residues. This chain's CDR3 is CASSKGRGRRSPLHF. CDR3 nucleotide sequence: TGTGCCAGCAGCAAGGGACGGGGACGGCGGTCACCCCTCCACTTT.

V and J are TRBV6-6 and TRBJ2-4; maybe TRBD1 (6 bases). V was cut by 9 bases and J by 0 bases, with 12 bases left in between. The CDR3 runs 14 residues. Per the germline V gene, CDR1 is MNHNY and CDR2 is SVGAGI (reference sequence). CDR3 DNA: TGTGCCAGAAGAGAACAGGGAGCCAAAAACATTCAGTACTTC. Residues: CARREQGAKNIQYF.

This clonotype was seen more than once but under ten times. V is TRBV7-3 and J is TRBJ1-2; 7 nucleotides match TRBD1. Germline CDR1 is SGHTA and CDR2 is FQGTGA. CDR3 length: 15 residues. Trimming removed 5 bases from V and 3 bases from J; junction bases left unmatched: 9. Here the CDR3 DNA reads TGTGCCAGCAGCCCCAGGGGGGGGGATGACTATGGCTACACCTTC. Translated, it gives CASSPRGGDDYGYTF. The whole variable domain, remainder taken from reference TRBV7-3 and TRBJ1-2, is GAGVSQTPSNKVTEKGKYVELRCDPISGHTALYWYRQSLGQGPEFLIYFQGTGAADDSGLPNDRFFAVRPEGSVSTLKIQRTERGDSAVYLCASSPRGGDDYGYTFGSGTRLTVV.

V gene TRBV7-2 combines with J gene TRBJ1-1; 7 nucleotides agree with TRBD1. This CDR3 spans 15 amino acids. Germline V CDR1 and CDR2: SGHTA, FQGNSA. The trim removed 8 bases at V and 0 bases at J, leaving 9 bases unmatched. The CDR3, as DNA: TGTGCCAGCCGCATAGACAGGGCTGTGAACACTGAAGCTTTCTTT. This gives the protein CASRIDRAVNTEAFF. The entire variable domain, with the rest obtained from reference TRBV7-2 and TRBJ1-1, is as follows: GAGVSQSPSNKVTEKGKDVELRCDPISGHTALYWYRQSLGQGLEFLIYFQGNSAPDKSGLPSDRFSAERTGGSVSTLTIQRTQQEDSAVYLCASRIDRAVNTEAFFGQGTRLTVV.

This clonotype has more than one count but fewer than ten. The chain combines TRBV20-1 with TRBJ2-2, with a tentative D call TRBD2 (5 bases). Trimming removed 1 base at V and 0 bases at J, with 15 bases between. The CDR3 is 17 residues long. Per the germline V gene, CDR1 is DFQATT and CDR2 is SNEGSKA (reference sequence). The CDR3 DNA sequence: TGCAGTGCTAGAGCTTGGTCAGCGGTTCCGAACACCGGGGAGCTGTTTTTT. This codes for CSARAWSAVPNTGELFF.

This sequence joins TRBV6-1 and TRBJ1-2; 8 nucleotides line up with TRBD1. Germline lookup yields CDR1 MNHNS and CDR2 SASEGT. CDR3 size: 14 residues. With V trimmed by 8 bases and J by 4 bases, 9 bases remained unmatched. CDR3 nucleotide sequence: TGTGCCAGCCGGGACAGGACATACCTCTATGGCTACACCTTC. This codes for CASRDRTYLYGYTF.

This chain links TRBV11-2 with TRBJ2-2; D is unclear. The V end was cut by 1 base, the J end by 3 bases, with 9 bases between. The CDR3 contains 15 residues. Germline values: CDR1 SGHAT, CDR2 FQNNGV. The CDR3 region is CASSLVVRDTGELFF. CDR3 coding DNA: TGTGCCAGCAGCTTAGTGGTCCGGGACACCGGGGAGCTGTTTTTT.

V usage is TRBV7-8 and J usage is TRBJ2-7; TRBD2 is a possible D gene (6 bases). This CDR3 has 14 amino acids. V lost 5 bases to trimming and J lost 7 bases, with 18 bases between them. The V gene's germline CDR1 is SGHVS and CDR2 FQNEAQ. The CDR3 loop reads CASSPGTAGGEQYF. For the CDR3, the DNA is TGTGCCAGCAGCCCTGGGACTGCCGGTGGGGAGCAGTACTTC.

This clonotype appeared a few times. V gene TRBV7-3 combines with J gene TRBJ2-1; 8 positions match TRBD1. The CDR3 has 15 amino acids. The junction had 7 bases not matched to a gene; V was cut back by 5 bases and J by 4 bases. Germline V gives CDR1 SGHTA, CDR2 FQGTGA. The CDR3 reads CASSQTGTGYNEQFF. The CDR3 DNA follows: TGTGCCAGCAGCCAAACCGGGACAGGTTACAATGAGCAGTTCTTC.

As to this clonotype: The junction departs from the called germline gene at one end, perhaps through a read error. The gene calls are TRBV12-3 or TRBV12-4 and TRBJ1-5, with no clear D. The CDR3 has 14 amino acids. The CDR3 protein is CASSSGGNNHPQHF. The CDR3 DNA reads TGTGCCAGCAGTTCGGGAGGGAACAATCATCCCCAGCATTTT.

This clonotype has just a few counts. The rearrangement uses TRBV11-2 and TRBJ2-3; weak D call: TRBD1 (5 bases). V was trimmed by 0 bases and J by 4 bases, leaving 11 bases between them. This CDR3 contains 15 residues. Germline assignment: CDR1 SGHAT and CDR2 FQNNGV. CDR3 sequence (DNA): TGTGCCAGCAGCTTAGATCAGGGTTGGGCAGATACGCAGTATTTT. Protein sequence: CASSLDQGWADTQYF.

The rearrangement uses TRBV7-6 and TRBJ2-2; possibly TRBD1 for D (6 bases). V lost 7 bases and J 8 bases, leaving 23 bases between the germline ends. This CDR3 is built from 16 residues. Germline values: CDR1 SGHVS, CDR2 FNYEAQ. CDR3: CASILEPVLGGGELFF. CDR3 coding DNA: TGTGCCAGCATTCTTGAGCCGGTACTAGGGGGAGGGGAGCTGTTTTTT.

This chain connects TRBV6-1 to TRBJ1-5, with D maybe TRBD1 (5 bases). Looked up from germline, CDR1 is MNHNS and CDR2 is SASEGT. The V end was cut by 2 bases, the J end by 9 bases, with 14 bases between. The CDR3 contains 14 residues. The chain's CDR3 is CASSEQQGLTPQHF. Written as DNA, the CDR3 is TGTGCCAGCAGTGAACAGCAGGGTTTGACGCCCCAGCATTTT.

Notes on this clonotype: The final CDR3 position lacks the conserved phenylalanine or tryptophan, pointing to a likely read error. V usage is TRBV19 and J usage is TRBJ2-1, with 7 bases matching TRBD1. Germline V CDR1 and CDR2: LNHDA, SQIVND (reference sequence). V shed 3 bases, J shed 7 bases, and the junction held 9 bases outside the gene matches. CDR3 length equals 15 residues. DNA of the CDR3: TGTGCCAGTAGTATGACAGGGTCGAGTATAAATGAGCAGTTCTTA. Translating it yields CASSMTGSSINEQFL.

This clonotype was observed many times. The chain is built from TRBV7-2 and TRBJ2-7; no clear D. This CDR3 has 14 residues. CDR1 is SGHTA and CDR2 is FQGNSA in the germline V gene. The V end lost 0 bases, the J end lost 0 bases, and 6 bases lay between the germline ends. The CDR3 loop reads CASSLARTSYEQYF. Written as DNA, the CDR3 is TGTGCCAGCAGCTTAGCCCGGACCTCCTACGAGCAGTACTTC. The variable domain in full, completed from reference TRBV7-2 and TRBJ2-7, reads GAGVSQSPSNKVTEKGKDVELRCDPISGHTALYWYRQSLGQGLEFLIYFQGNSAPDKSGLPSDRFSAERTGGSVSTLTIQRTQQEDSAVYLCASSLARTSYEQYFGPGTRLTVT.

At least ten counts were recorded for this clonotype. The CDR3 loop is CASMGPNTGELFF. CDR3 bases: TGTGCCAGTATGGGGCCGAACACCGGGGAGCTGTTTTTT. The chain couples TRBV7-2 to TRBJ2-2, with D possibly matching TRBD1 (5 bases). The germline CDR1 and CDR2 sequences are SGHTA and FQGNSA. V was clipped by 9 bases and J by 0 bases, with 8 bases between them. The CDR3 has 13 residues.

In this sample, this clonotype turned up a few times. The CDR3, as DNA: TGTGCCAGCAGTGCCGGTGATTCTTACTACGAGCAGTACTTC. Translated, it gives CASSAGDSYYEQYF. The chain employs TRBV6-1 and TRBJ2-7; D uncertain. The length of the CDR3 is 14 residues. Germline assignment: CDR1 MNHNS and CDR2 SASEGT. V dropped 4 bases and J dropped 3 bases, with 13 bases sitting between them.

With respect to this clonotype: A junction boundary mismatches the germline segment, possibly from a read error. The genes are TRBV5-1 and TRBJ2-5; D perhaps matches TRBD2 (6 bases). The CDR3 has 16 amino acids. Germline V gene lookup returns CDR1 SGHRS and CDR2 YFSETQ. The CDR3 DNA sequence: TGCGCCAGCAGCGACGGAGGGAGCCCGTACCAAGAGACCCATTACTTC. The encoded protein is CASSDGGSPYQETHYF. The entire variable domain, with the rest obtained from reference TRBV5-1 and TRBJ2-5, is as follows: KAGVTQTPRYLIKTRGQQVTLSCSPISGHRSVSWYQQTPGQGLQFLFEYFSETQRNKGNFPGRFSGRQFSNSRSEMNVSTLELGDSALYLCASSDGGSPYQETHYFGPGTRLLVL.

This chain connects TRBV2 to TRBJ1-5; the D is unclear. There are 15 residues in the CDR3. Germline V gene sequence: CDR1 SNHLY, CDR2 FYNNEI. V was clipped by 7 bases and J by 4 bases, with 17 bases between them. The CDR3 DNA reads TGTGCCAGCACCCCACACGTTTGGGGAAATCAGCCCCAGCATTTT. This encodes CASTPHVWGNQPQHF.

This clonotype was detected only a few times. This chain connects TRBV2 to TRBJ1-5, with D maybe TRBD1 (6 bases). Germline assignment: CDR1 SNHLY and CDR2 FYNNEI. CDR3 size: 17 residues. The V end was cut by 3 bases, the J end by 0 bases, with 15 bases between. The CDR3 loop is CASSENRQVPSNQPQHF. As DNA, the CDR3 is TGTGCCAGCAGTGAGAATAGACAGGTTCCTAGCAATCAGCCCCAGCATTTT.

The chain uses TRBV19 and TRBJ1-1; the D gene is possibly TRBD1 (5 bases). The V gene's germline CDR1 is LNHDA and CDR2 SQIVND (reference sequence). V lost 0 bases and J lost 3, with 14 bases in between. The CDR3 is made up of 16 amino acids. DNA of the CDR3: TGTGCCAGTAGTATAGATCCGGAAGGAGGGGACACTGAAGCTTTCTTT. Encoded protein: CASSIDPEGGDTEAFF.

This clonotype came up many times. The V call is TRBV7-8, the J call TRBJ1-5, with a tentative D call TRBD1 (5 bases). Trimming left V 5 bases short and J 1 base short, with 12 bases between. CDR3 length: 15 amino acids. The V gene's germline CDR1 is SGHVS and CDR2 FQNEAQ. CDR3 amino acids: CASSPGGSSNQPQHF. The CDR3 bases are TGTGCCAGCAGCCCCGGGGGGAGCAGCAATCAGCCCCAGCATTTT.

The V call is TRBV5-6, the J call TRBJ2-5; TRBD2 matches 13 bases. CDR3 length: 16 residues. V shed 4 bases, J shed 2 bases, and the junction held 5 bases outside the gene matches. Germline CDR1 SGHDT, CDR2 YYEEEE. The chain's CDR3 is CASSGLAGAQQETQYF. Here the CDR3 DNA reads TGTGCCAGCAGCGGACTAGCGGGGGCCCAGCAAGAGACCCAGTACTTC.

About this clonotype itself: A much larger clonotype is one base distant, so this may be a read error. This chain connects TRBV12-3 or TRBV12-4 to TRBJ2-1, with 9 bases that match TRBD2. The CDR3 is 14 amino acids. With V trimmed by 6 bases and J by 4 bases, 4 bases remained unmatched. The CDR3 bases are TGTGCCAGCAGGAGGACTAGCGCTTACAATGAGCAGTTCTTC. Translation gives CASRRTSAYNEQFF.

This clonotype has just a few counts. J is TRBJ2-2 and V is TRBV5-4, with 9 bases that match TRBD1. V lost 2 bases to trimming and J lost 3 bases; unmatched junction nucleotides: 2. Germline lookup yields CDR1 SGHNT and CDR2 YYREEE (reference sequence). The CDR3 consists of 15 residues. CDR3 amino acids: CASSFGDRDTGELFF. The CDR3 DNA sequence: TGTGCCAGCAGCTTTGGGGACAGGGACACCGGGGAGCTGTTTTTT.

The chain recombines TRBV28 with TRBJ1-2; D uncertain. Germline CDR1 and CDR2: MDHEN and SYDVKM. CDR3 length: 13 residues. Trimming shortened V by 3 bases and J by 7 bases, and 12 bases separated the two germline ends. The CDR3 sequence is CASSFLAPGGYTF. The CDR3 nucleotides are TGTGCCAGCAGTTTCCTTGCCCCGGGTGGCTACACCTTC.

This clonotype has a count of ten or more. The rearrangement joins TRBV2 to TRBJ2-3, with D perhaps TRBD1 or TRBD2 (5 bases each). Trimming stripped 11 bases from V and 0 bases from J, with 6 bases between. This CDR3 region has 11 residues. Per germline, CDR1 SNHLY and CDR2 FYNNEI. CDR3 sequence: CAEGSTDTQYF. The CDR3 DNA follows: TGTGCCGAGGGGAGCACAGATACGCAGTATTTT. The full variable domain, rest sourced from reference TRBV2 and TRBJ2-3, is EPEVTQTPSHQVTQMGQEVILRCVPISNHLYFYWYRQILGQKVEFLVSFYNNEISEKSEIFDDQFSVERPDGSNFTLKIRSTKLEDSAMYFCAEGSTDTQYFGPGTRLTVL.

This clonotype was observed a few times. The V gene is TRBV18, the J gene TRBJ1-4; D is perhaps TRBD1 (5 bases). Germline loops: CDR1 KGHSH, CDR2 LQKENI. V gave up 3 bases and J gave up 3 bases, with 11 bases separating them. CDR3 length equals 15 residues. The CDR3 is CASSPGVTPNEKLFF. The CDR3 DNA follows: TGTGCCAGCTCACCGGGGGTAACTCCTAATGAAAAACTGTTTTTT. Filled out from reference TRBV18 and TRBJ1-4, the complete variable domain reads NAGVMQNPRHLVRRRGQEARLRCSPMKGHSHVYWYRQLPEEGLKFMVYLQKENIIDESGMPKERFSAEFPKEGPSILRIQQVVRGDSAAYFCASSPGVTPNEKLFFGSGTQLSVL.

The V and J genes are TRBV28 and TRBJ2-1, with TRBD1 matching over 9 bases. Per germline, CDR1 MDHEN and CDR2 SYDVKM. There are 15 residues in the CDR3. V gave up 2 bases and J gave up 10 bases; unmatched junction bases: 9. The CDR3 here is CASSLVGTGSREQFF. As DNA, the CDR3 is TGTGCCAGCAGTTTAGTCGGGACAGGGTCGCGGGAGCAGTTCTTC. The full variable domain, rest sourced from reference TRBV28 and TRBJ2-1, is DVKVTQSSRYLVKRTGEKVFLECVQDMDHENMFWYRQDPGLGLRLIYFSYDVKMKEKGDIPEGYSVSREKKERFSLILESASTNQTSMYLCASSLVGTGSREQFFGPGTRLTVL.

The chain carries TRBV6-6 and TRBJ1-5; TRBD1 matches at 7 bases. The germline gives CDR1 MNHNY, CDR2 SVGAGI (reference sequence). With V trimmed by 5 bases and J by 3 bases, 7 bases remained unmatched. The CDR3 totals 15 residues. CDR3 nucleotide sequence: TGTGCCAGCAGTCCCCTGGACAGGTACAATCAGCCCCAGCATTTT. Translation gives CASSPLDRYNQPQHF.